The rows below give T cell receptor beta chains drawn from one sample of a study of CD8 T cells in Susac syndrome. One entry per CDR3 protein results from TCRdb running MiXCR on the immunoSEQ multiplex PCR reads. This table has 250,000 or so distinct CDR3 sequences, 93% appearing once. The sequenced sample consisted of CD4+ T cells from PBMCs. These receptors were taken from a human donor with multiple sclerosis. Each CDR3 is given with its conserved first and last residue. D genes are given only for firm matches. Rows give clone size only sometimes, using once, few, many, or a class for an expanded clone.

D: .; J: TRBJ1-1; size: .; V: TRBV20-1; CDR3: CSALPRVTEAFF; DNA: TGCAGTGCTCTGCCCAGGGTCACTGAAGCTTTCTTT
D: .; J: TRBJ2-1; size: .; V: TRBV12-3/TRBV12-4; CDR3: CASSFQRAYNEQFF; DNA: TGTGCCAGCAGTTTCCAGCGGGCCTACAATGAGCAGTTCTTC
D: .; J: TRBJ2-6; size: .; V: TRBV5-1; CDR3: CASSVGTAENVLTF; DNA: TGCGCCAGCAGCGTAGGGACGGCGGAGAACGTCCTGACTTTC
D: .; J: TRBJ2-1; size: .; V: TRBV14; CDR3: CASSKSSSYNEQFF; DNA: TGTGCCAGCAGCAAAAGTAGCTCCTACAATGAGCAGTTCTTC
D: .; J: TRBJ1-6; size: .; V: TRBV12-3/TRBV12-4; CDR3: CASSLGTSGSPLHF; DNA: TGTGCCAGCAGTTTAGGGACTTCGGGGTCACCCCTCCACTTT
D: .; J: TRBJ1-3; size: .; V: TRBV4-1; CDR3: CASRMGSGNTIYF; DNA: TGCGCCAGCAGGATGGGCTCTGGAAACACCATATATTTT
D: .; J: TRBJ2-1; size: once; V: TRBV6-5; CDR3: CASRGPVTSVEQFF; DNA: TGTGCCAGCAGGGGTCCGGTTACCTCCGTTGAGCAGTTCTTC
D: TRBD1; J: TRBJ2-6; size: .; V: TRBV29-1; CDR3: CSVAGQSSGANVLTF; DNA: TGCAGCGTTGCGGGACAGAGCTCTGGGGCCAACGTCCTGACTTTC
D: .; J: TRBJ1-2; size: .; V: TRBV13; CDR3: CASSLDGAVYGYTF; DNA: TGTGCCAGCAGCTTAGATGGGGCGGTCTATGGCTACACCTTC
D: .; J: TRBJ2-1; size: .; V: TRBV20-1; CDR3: CSARGDAGLARDEQFF; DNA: TGCAGTGCTAGAGGGGACGCCGGGCTCGCGAGGGATGAGCAGTTCTTC
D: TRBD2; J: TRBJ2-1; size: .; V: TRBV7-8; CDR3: CASSPVAGGHEQFF; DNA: TGTGCCAGCAGCCCGGTAGCGGGGGGGCACGAGCAGTTCTTC